This TCR beta chain comes out of a study of cytomegalovirus exposure and HLA in healthy donors. Overall study results and limits: Despite most TCR sequences being rare, some public TCRs occurred in many donors. According to the study, some 160 TCR beta chains were cytomegalovirus-associated.

From germline, CDR1 is SGHRS and CDR2 YFSETQ. V lost 4 bases and J 0 bases, leaving 8 bases between the germline ends. The CDR3 sequence is 13 residues long. This clone was picked up one time. The antigen remains undetermined. Generated by immunoSEQ multiplex PCR, the TCRdb table keeps only in-frame clones and is missing some. The data hold about 110,000 clones, with around 95% observed a single time. The chain joins TRBV5-1 to TRBJ2-7; D is undetermined. The origin of this receptor is a young woman in good health and CMV-seronegative. Material for sequencing was PBMCs. The CDR3 DNA reads TGCGCCAGCAGCGTTGACATCTCCTACGAGCAGTACTTC. It translates to CASSVDISYEQYF.